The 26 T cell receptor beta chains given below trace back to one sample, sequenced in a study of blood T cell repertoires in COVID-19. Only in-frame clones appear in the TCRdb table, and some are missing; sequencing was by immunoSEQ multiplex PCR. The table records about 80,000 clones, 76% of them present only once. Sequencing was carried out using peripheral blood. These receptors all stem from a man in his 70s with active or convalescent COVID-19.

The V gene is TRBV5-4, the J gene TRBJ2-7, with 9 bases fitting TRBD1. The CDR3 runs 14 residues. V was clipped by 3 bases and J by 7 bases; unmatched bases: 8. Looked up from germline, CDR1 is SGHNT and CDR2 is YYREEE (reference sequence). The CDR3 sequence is CASSWGQGVGEQYF. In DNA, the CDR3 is TGTGCCAGCAGCTGGGGACAGGGAGTGGGTGAGCAGTACTTC.

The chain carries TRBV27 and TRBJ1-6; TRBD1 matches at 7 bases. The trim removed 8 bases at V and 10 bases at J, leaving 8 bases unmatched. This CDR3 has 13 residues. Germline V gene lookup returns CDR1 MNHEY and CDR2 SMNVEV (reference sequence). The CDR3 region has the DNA TGTGCCAGCTTCGACAGGGAAGGGTCACCCCTCCACTTT. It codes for CASFDREGSPLHF.

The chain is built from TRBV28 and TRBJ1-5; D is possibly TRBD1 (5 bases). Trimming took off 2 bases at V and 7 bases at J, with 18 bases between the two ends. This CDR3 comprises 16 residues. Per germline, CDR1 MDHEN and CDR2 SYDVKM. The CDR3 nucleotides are TGTGCCAGCAGTTTAATAGATTCGGGGGTTAGGCAGCCCCAGCATTTT. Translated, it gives CASSLIDSGVRQPQHF.

The CDR3 nucleotides read TGTGCCAGCAGTCCGAGACAGGGAATACTTAGCTACACCTTC. It is translated as CASSPRQGILSYTF. The chain recombines TRBV6-5 with TRBJ1-2; 7 positions match TRBD1. The germline gives CDR1 MNHEY, CDR2 SVGAGI. Trimming removed 5 bases from V and 9 bases from J; junction bases left unmatched: 12. The CDR3 has 14 amino acids.

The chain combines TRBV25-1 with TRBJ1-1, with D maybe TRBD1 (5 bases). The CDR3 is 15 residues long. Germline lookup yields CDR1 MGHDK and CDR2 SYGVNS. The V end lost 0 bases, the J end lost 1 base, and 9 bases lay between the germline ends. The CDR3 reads CASSEYAGGNTEAFF. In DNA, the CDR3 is TGTGCCAGCAGTGAATACGCGGGGGGGAACACTGAAGCTTTCTTT.

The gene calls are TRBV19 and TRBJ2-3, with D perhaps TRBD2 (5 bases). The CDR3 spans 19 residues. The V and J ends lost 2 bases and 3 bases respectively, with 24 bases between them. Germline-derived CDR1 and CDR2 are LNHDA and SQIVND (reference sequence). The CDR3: CASSIRGRVAGPGTDTQYF. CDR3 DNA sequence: TGTGCCAGTAGTATACGGGGTCGTGTTGCGGGCCCGGGGACAGATACGCAGTATTTT. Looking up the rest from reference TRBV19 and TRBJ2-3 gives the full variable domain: DGGITQSPKYLFRKEGQNVTLSCEQNLNHDAMYWYRQDPGQGLRLIYYSQIVNDFQKGDIAEGYSVSREKKESFPLTVTSAQKNPTAFYLCASSIRGRVAGPGTDTQYFGPGTRLTVL.

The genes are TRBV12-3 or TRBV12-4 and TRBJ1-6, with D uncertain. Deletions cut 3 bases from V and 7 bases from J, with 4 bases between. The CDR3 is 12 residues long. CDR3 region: CASSLRNSPLHF. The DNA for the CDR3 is TGTGCCAGCAGTTTGCGGAATTCACCCCTCCACTTT.

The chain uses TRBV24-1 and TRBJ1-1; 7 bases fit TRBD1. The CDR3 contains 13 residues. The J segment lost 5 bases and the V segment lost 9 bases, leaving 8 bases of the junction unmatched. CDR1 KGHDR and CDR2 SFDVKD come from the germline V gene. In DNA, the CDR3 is TGTGCCACCGACGACAGGGACGGGACTGAAGCTTTCTTT. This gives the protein CATDDRDGTEAFF.

The CDR3 spells CASKGGTGALGGELFF. In nucleotides, the CDR3 is TGTGCCAGTAAAGGGGGGACAGGTGCCCTGGGCGGGGAGCTGTTTTTT. The J gene is TRBJ2-2, the V gene TRBV19; TRBD1 agrees at 8 bases. This CDR3 region has 16 residues. The V gene end was trimmed by 7 bases and the J gene end by 7 bases; junction bases not matched to a gene: 14. The germline V gene has CDR1 LNHDA and CDR2 SQIVND (reference sequence).

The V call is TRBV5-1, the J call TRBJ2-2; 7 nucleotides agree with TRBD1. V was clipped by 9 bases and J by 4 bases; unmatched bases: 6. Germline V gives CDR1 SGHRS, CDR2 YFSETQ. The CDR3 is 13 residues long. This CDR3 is CAIRDSPTGELFF. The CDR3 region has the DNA TGCGCCATCCGGGACAGCCCCACCGGGGAGCTGTTTTTT. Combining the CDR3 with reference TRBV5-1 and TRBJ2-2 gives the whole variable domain KAGVTQTPRYLIKTRGQQVTLSCSPISGHRSVSWYQQTPGQGLQFLFEYFSETQRNKGNFPGRFSGRQFSNSRSEMNVSTLELGDSALYLCAIRDSPTGELFFGEGSRLTVL.

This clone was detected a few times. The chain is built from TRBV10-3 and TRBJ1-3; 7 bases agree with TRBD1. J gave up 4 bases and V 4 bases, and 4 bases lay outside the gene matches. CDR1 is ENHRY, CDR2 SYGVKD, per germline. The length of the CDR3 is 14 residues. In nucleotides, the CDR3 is TGTGCCATCAGTGGGGACAGAACAGGAAACACCATATATTTT. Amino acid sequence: CAISGDRTGNTIYF.

In nucleotides, the CDR3 is TGTGCCAGCAGCTATGATTGGAGTACTGAAGCTTTCTTT. Translated, it gives CASSYDWSTEAFF. V and J are TRBV11-2 and TRBJ1-1; D unresolved. CDR1 SGHAT and CDR2 FQNNGV come from the germline V gene. The CDR3 has 13 residues. The V end was cut by 4 bases, the J end by 5 bases, with 11 bases between.

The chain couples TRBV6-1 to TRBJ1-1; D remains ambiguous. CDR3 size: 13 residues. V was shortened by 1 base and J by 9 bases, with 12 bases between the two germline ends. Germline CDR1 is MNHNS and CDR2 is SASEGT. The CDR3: CASSEEVRSQAFF. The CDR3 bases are TGTGCCAGCAGTGAAGAGGTCCGGAGTCAAGCTTTCTTT.

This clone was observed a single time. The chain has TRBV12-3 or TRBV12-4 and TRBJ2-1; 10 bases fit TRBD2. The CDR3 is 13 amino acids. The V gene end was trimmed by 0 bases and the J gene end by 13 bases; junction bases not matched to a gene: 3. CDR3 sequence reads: CASSLALAGDQFF. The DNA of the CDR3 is TGTGCCAGCAGTTTAGCGCTAGCGGGGGATCAGTTCTTC.

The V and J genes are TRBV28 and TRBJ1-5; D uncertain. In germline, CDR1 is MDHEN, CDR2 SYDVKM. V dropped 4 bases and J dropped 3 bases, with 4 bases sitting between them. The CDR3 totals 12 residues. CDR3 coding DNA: TGTGCCAGCAGTTCCTACAATCAGCCCCAGCATTTT. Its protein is CASSSYNQPQHF.

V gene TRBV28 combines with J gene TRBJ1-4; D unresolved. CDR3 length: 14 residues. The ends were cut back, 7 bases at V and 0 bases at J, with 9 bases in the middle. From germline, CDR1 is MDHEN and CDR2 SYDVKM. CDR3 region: CASTNRATNEKLFF. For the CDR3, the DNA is TGTGCCAGCACCAACCGGGCAACTAATGAAAAACTGTTTTTT. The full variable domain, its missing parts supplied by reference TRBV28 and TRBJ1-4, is DVKVTQSSRYLVKRTGEKVFLECVQDMDHENMFWYRQDPGLGLRLIYFSYDVKMKEKGDIPEGYSVSREKKERFSLILESASTNQTSMYLCASTNRATNEKLFFGSGTQLSVL.

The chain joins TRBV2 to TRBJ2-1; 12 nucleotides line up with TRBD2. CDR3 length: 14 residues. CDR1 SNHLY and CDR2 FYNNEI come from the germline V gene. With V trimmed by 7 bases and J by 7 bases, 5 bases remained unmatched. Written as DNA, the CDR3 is TGTGCCAGCAAGGAGACTAGCGGGGGAAATGAGCAGTTCTTC. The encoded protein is CASKETSGGNEQFF.

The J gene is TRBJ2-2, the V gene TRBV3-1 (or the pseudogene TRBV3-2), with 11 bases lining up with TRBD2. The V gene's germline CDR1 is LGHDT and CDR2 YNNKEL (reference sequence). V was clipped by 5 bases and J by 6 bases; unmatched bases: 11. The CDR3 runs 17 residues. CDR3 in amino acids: CASSNLETSGVAGELFF. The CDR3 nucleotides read TGTGCCAGCAGCAACCTAGAGACTAGCGGGGTCGCCGGGGAGCTGTTTTTT.

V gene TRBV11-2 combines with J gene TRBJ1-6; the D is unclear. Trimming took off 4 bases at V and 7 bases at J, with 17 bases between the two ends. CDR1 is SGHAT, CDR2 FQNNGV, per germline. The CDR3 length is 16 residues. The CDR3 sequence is CASSSGGSFSNSPLHF. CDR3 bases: TGTGCCAGCAGCTCGGGAGGTTCGTTTTCCAATTCACCCCTCCACTTT.

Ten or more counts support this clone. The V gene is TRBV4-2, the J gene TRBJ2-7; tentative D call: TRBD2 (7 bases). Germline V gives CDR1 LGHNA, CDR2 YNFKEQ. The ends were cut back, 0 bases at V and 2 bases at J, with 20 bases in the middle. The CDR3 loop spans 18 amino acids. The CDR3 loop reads CASSQEGLGAGAPYEQYF. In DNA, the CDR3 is TGTGCCAGCAGCCAAGAAGGGCTTGGGGCGGGGGCACCCTACGAGCAGTACTTC.

The CDR3 bases are TGTGCCAGCAGCCAACCATACGGGACAGGGGGCCCTGAGACCCAGTACTTC. This translates into CASSQPYGTGGPETQYF. The chain recombines TRBV3-1 (or the pseudogene TRBV3-2) with TRBJ2-5, with 12 bases lining up with TRBD1. The CDR3 consists of 17 residues. From germline, CDR1 is LGHDT and CDR2 YNNKEL (reference sequence). With V trimmed by 2 bases and J by 5 bases, 9 bases remained unmatched.

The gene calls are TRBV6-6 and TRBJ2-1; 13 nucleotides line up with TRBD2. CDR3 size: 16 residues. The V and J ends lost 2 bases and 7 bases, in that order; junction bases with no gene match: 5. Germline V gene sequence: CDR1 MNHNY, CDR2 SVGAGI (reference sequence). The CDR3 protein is CASSYPLAGGYNEQFF. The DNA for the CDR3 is TGTGCCAGCAGTTACCCACTAGCGGGGGGGTATAATGAGCAGTTCTTC.

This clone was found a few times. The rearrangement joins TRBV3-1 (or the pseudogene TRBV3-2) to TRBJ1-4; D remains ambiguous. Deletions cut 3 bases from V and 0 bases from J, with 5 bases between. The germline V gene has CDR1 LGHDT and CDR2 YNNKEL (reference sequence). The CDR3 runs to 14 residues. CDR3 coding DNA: TGTGCCAGCAGCCATGGAGCAACTAATGAAAAACTGTTTTTT. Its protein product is CASSHGATNEKLFF.

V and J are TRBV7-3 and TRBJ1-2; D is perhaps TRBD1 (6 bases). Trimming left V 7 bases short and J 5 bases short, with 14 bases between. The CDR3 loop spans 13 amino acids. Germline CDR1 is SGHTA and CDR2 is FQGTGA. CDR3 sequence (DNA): TGTGCCAGCATCAGGACAGAACAGTATGGCTACACCTTC. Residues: CASIRTEQYGYTF.

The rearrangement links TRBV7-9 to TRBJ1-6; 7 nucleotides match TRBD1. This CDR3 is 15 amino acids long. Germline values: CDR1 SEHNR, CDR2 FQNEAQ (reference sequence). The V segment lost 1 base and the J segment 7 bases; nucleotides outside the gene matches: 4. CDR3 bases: TGTGCCAGCAGCTTAGACGGCAGGGGGAATTCACCCCTCCACTTT. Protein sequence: CASSLDGRGNSPLHF.

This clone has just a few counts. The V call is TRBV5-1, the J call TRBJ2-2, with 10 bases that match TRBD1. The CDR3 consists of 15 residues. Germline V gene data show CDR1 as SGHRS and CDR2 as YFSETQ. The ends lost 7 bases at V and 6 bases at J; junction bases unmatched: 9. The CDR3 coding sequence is TGCGCCAGCCTTCCTGACAGGGGGCGTTCCGGGGAGCTGTTTTTT. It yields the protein CASLPDRGRSGELFF.